This T cell receptor (beta chain) was captured by sequencing in a study of T cell responses to AZD1222 COVID-19 vaccine. Produced via immunoSEQ multiplex PCR; TCRdb's table is partial and in-frame only. The table shows some 190,000 clones, with 75% to 90% occurring only once. This sequence originates from an adult in good health. Sequencing was performed on peripheral blood, taken on day 0 of AZD1222 vaccination.

CDR3 coding DNA: TGTGCCAGCAGTCCCACCTTACTAGGGTATGGCTACACCTTC. Protein sequence: CASSPTLLGYGYTF. The V gene is TRBV27, the J gene TRBJ1-2, with D hard to call. CDR1 is MNHEY, CDR2 SMNVEV, per germline (reference sequence). This CDR3 spans 14 amino acids. V gave up 5 bases and J gave up 5 bases, with 15 bases separating them.